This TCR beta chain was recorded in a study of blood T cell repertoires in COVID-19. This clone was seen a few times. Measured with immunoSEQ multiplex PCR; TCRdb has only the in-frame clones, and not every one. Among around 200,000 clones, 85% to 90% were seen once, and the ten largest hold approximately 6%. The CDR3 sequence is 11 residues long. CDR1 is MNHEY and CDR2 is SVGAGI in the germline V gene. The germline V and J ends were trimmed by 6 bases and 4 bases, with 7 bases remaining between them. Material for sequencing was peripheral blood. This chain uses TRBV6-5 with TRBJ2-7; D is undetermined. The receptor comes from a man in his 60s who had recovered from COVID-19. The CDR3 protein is CASRSPYEQYF. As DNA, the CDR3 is TGTGCCAGCAGGTCTCCGTACGAGCAGTACTTC.